These 19 T cell receptor beta chains came from one sample sequenced in a study of monozygotic twins with inflammatory bowel disease. TCRdb derives one entry per CDR3 protein from the 5' RACE reads, leaving out DNA. Its clone listing holds about 420,000 distinct CDR3 sequences. The specimen sequenced was blood. These receptors all stem from a human donor with ulcerative colitis or Crohn's disease, or a healthy co-twin of an affected twin (not recorded which).

The gene calls are TRBV3-1 and TRBJ2-1; TCRdb's assignment of TRBD2 cannot be checked, as there is no DNA. The CDR3 is made up of 14 amino acids. CDR1 is LGHDT and CDR2 is YNNKEL in the germline V gene (reference sequence). CDR3 loop: CASSPLGRADEQFF.

The chain employs TRBV3-1 and TRBJ2-1; no DNA is available, so the TRBD1 call from TCRdb remains unchecked. CDR3 size: 12 residues. Germline V gene data show CDR1 as LGHDT and CDR2 as YNNKEL (reference sequence). The CDR3: CASTPRGGEQFF.

The chain recombines TRBV7-2 with TRBJ1-2; with no DNA, the TCRdb D assignment of TRBD1 cannot be verified. This CDR3 is built from 15 residues. In germline, CDR1 is SGHTA, CDR2 FQGNSA. This CDR3 is CASSGGTGTAGGYTF.

The rearrangement links TRBV6-6 to TRBJ1-1; TCRdb's assignment of TRBD1 cannot be checked, as there is no DNA. The germline CDR1 and CDR2 sequences are MNHNY and SVGAGI (reference sequence). The CDR3 runs to 14 residues. The CDR3 loop is CASSYYRVGTEAFF.

This chain connects TRBV27 to TRBJ1-1; absent DNA, TCRdb's TRBD1 call cannot be checked. The CDR3 totals 13 residues. Germline lookup yields CDR1 MNHEY and CDR2 SMNVEV (reference sequence). CDR3 loop: CASSSDGDTEAFF.

This chain uses TRBV5-1 with TRBJ2-1; the D gene TCRdb calls, TRBD2, cannot be checked with no DNA. CDR3 length: 14 amino acids. The germline V gene has CDR1 SGHRS and CDR2 YFSETQ. CDR3 in amino acids: CASSLDTTGSPQFF.

The chain carries TRBV20-1 and TRBJ2-3; TCRdb gives TRBD1 as the D gene, but with no DNA this cannot be confirmed. The CDR3 has 12 residues. Per germline, CDR1 DFQATT and CDR2 SNEGSKA (reference sequence). The CDR3 sequence: CSVGRATDTQYF.

V and J are TRBV20-1 and TRBJ2-3; lacking DNA, the TRBD1 call made by TCRdb goes unchecked. CDR1 and CDR2 from the germline V gene are DFQATT and SNEGSKA (reference sequence). This CDR3 is built from 15 residues. CDR3 loop: CSVQRTGELLDTQYF.

This rearrangement joins TRBV7-9 to TRBJ2-7; TCRdb's D call of TRBD1 is untestable without DNA. Germline V lookup: CDR1 SEHNR, CDR2 FQNEAQ (reference sequence). The CDR3 runs to 15 residues. The CDR3 spells CASSPPTGMTGEQYF. Variable domain in full (rest from reference TRBV7-9 and TRBJ2-7): DTGVSQNPRHKITKRGQNVTFRCDPISEHNRLYWYRQTLGQGPEFLTYFQNEAQLEKSRLLSDRFSAERPKGSFSTLEIQRTEQGDSAMYLCASSPPTGMTGEQYFGPGTRLTVT.

This chain joins TRBV20-1 and TRBJ2-6; as DNA is missing, the TRBD1 call by TCRdb cannot be tested. Germline values: CDR1 DFQATT, CDR2 SNEGSKA (reference sequence). The CDR3 sequence is 16 residues long. The CDR3 loop is CSAWDRADSGANVLTF.

The chain carries TRBV11-1 and TRBJ2-3; with no DNA, the TCRdb D assignment of TRBD2 cannot be verified. Germline loops: CDR1 SGHAT, CDR2 FQDESV (reference sequence). This CDR3 has 18 residues. The chain's CDR3 is CASSSSRTSGTSTDTQYF.

The CDR3 loop reads CASSHQRTGFSYNEQFF. The J gene is TRBJ2-1, the V gene TRBV3-1. Germline assignment: CDR1 LGHDT and CDR2 YNNKEL (reference sequence). This CDR3 contains 17 residues.

The chain has TRBV3-1 and TRBJ2-3; no DNA is available, so the TRBD2 call from TCRdb remains unchecked. Germline CDR1 LGHDT, CDR2 YNNKEL (reference sequence). CDR3 length: 15 amino acids. CDR3 loop: CASSQASGTTDTQYF.

This chain uses TRBV9 with TRBJ2-7; TCRdb lists TRBD1, though no DNA is available to test this call. Germline CDR1 reads SGDLS; CDR2 reads YYNGEE. The CDR3 runs to 12 residues. The CDR3 protein is CASSDGGEVQYF.

J is TRBJ1-1 and V is TRBV5-6. This CDR3 is built from 13 residues. The germline V gene encodes CDR1 SGHDT and CDR2 YYEEEE. CDR3 protein: CASYRVLGNEAFF.

This chain connects TRBV20-1 to TRBJ2-1; the TCRdb call, TRBD2, lacks DNA for checking. Germline V lookup: CDR1 DFQATT, CDR2 SNEGSKA (reference sequence). The CDR3 runs to 16 residues. The CDR3 reads CSADQVNRRTSGGVFF.

The chain combines TRBV11-2 with TRBJ2-1; lacking DNA, the TRBD1 call made by TCRdb goes unchecked. This CDR3 has 15 amino acids. The germline CDR1 and CDR2 sequences are SGHAT and FQNNGV. CDR3 protein: CASSYRQGPYNEQFF.

This chain connects TRBV7-9 to TRBJ1-2; TCRdb selects TRBD1, and the lack of DNA leaves this call unchecked. Germline CDR1 reads SEHNR; CDR2 reads FQNEAQ (reference sequence). CDR3 length: 14 amino acids. Here the CDR3 reads CASSNSGTPYGYTF.

V gene TRBV7-7 combines with J gene TRBJ2-3; the TRBD2 assignment by TCRdb is unverifiable without DNA. The CDR3 is made up of 16 amino acids. Germline CDR1 and CDR2: SSHAT and FNYEAQ (reference sequence). CDR3 sequence: CASSLEASGGLDTQYF.